This passage covers 18 T cell receptor beta chains from one sample sequenced in a study of T cell changes during pregnancy in multiple sclerosis. Profiled with immunoSEQ multiplex PCR; TCRdb holds only in-frame clones, not every one. The sample lists 45,000 to 60,000 clones; just over 90% were seen once. Source: CD4+ T cells from peripheral blood mononuclear cells, taken in the second trimester of pregnancy. These receptors all come from a female donor with multiple sclerosis, enrolled in a pregnancy study.

This clone was seen just once. The chain couples TRBV27 to TRBJ2-7, with 9 bases fitting TRBD1. Germline CDR1 is MNHEY and CDR2 is SMNVEV (reference sequence). The CDR3 is made up of 14 amino acids. V gave up 5 bases and J gave up 2 bases; unmatched junction bases: 4. CDR3 protein: CASSGQGTPYEQYF. The CDR3 DNA follows: TGTGCCAGCAGTGGACAGGGGACCCCCTACGAGCAGTACTTC.

This chain joins TRBV5-4 and TRBJ2-1; D is unclear. This CDR3 is built from 12 residues. Per the germline V gene, CDR1 is SGHNT and CDR2 is YYREEE (reference sequence). V dropped 2 bases and J dropped 8 bases, with 8 bases sitting between them. CDR3 in DNA: TGTGCCAGCAGCTTCGACCGGGATGAGCAGTTCTTC. Residues: CASSFDRDEQFF.

J is TRBJ2-5 and V is TRBV5-1; 7 positions match TRBD1. Per germline, CDR1 SGHRS and CDR2 YFSETQ. J gave up 1 base and V 5 bases, and 5 bases lay outside the gene matches. This CDR3 is built from 14 residues. CDR3 nucleotides: TGCGCCAGCAGTTTTGGGACAGTCCAAGAGACCCAGTACTTC. This encodes CASSFGTVQETQYF.

The V and J genes are TRBV11-3 and TRBJ2-3; no firm D call. The CDR3 has 13 amino acids. From germline, CDR1 is SGHNT and CDR2 YENEEA. V lost 0 bases and J lost 4, with 5 bases in between. The DNA of the CDR3 is TGTGCCAGCAGCTTAGATCTCGCAGATACGCAGTATTTT. This gives the protein CASSLDLADTQYF.

The chain has TRBV6-5 and TRBJ2-1, with 10 bases that match TRBD2. The CDR3 runs 15 residues. V lost 5 bases, J lost 2 bases, and 3 bases stayed unmatched. Germline loops: CDR1 MNHEY, CDR2 SVGAGI. CDR3 amino acids: CASSLLAGAYNEQFF. CDR3 bases: TGTGCCAGCAGTCTCCTAGCGGGGGCCTACAATGAGCAGTTCTTC.

The CDR3 nucleotides are TGTGCCAGCGCGTTGGACACCCTGAACACCGGGGAGCTGTTTTTT. It encodes CASALDTLNTGELFF. This chain connects TRBV11-2 to TRBJ2-2; possibly TRBD1 for D (5 bases). The CDR3 contains 15 residues. The V gene lost 8 bases and the J gene lost 1 base, with 14 bases spanning the gap. Germline CDR1 reads SGHAT; CDR2 reads FQNNGV.

The chain couples TRBV6-5 to TRBJ1-6; a weak D match, TRBD1 (5 bases). Germline CDR1 and CDR2: MNHEY and SVGAGI. V lost 2 bases and J 7 bases, leaving 12 bases between the germline ends. The CDR3 is made up of 15 amino acids. This CDR3 reads CASSYVGRVNSPLHF. DNA for the CDR3: TGTGCCAGCAGTTACGTGGGGCGCGTAAATTCACCCCTCCACTTT.

The CDR3 DNA reads as TGCGCCAGCAGCTTGCCCAGGGCCAACAATGAGCAGTTCTTC. Encoded protein: CASSLPRANNEQFF. The chain has TRBV5-1 and TRBJ2-1, with D maybe TRBD1 (5 bases). Germline CDR1 and CDR2: SGHRS and YFSETQ. Trimming took 1 base from V and 5 from J, leaving 10 bases between them. The CDR3 has 14 amino acids.

The chain couples TRBV6-1 to TRBJ2-1; 10 nucleotides align to TRBD2. The CDR3 loop spans 15 amino acids. CDR1 MNHNS and CDR2 SASEGT come from the germline V gene. The ends lost 6 bases at V and 2 bases at J; junction bases unmatched: 4. The CDR3 DNA follows: TGTGCCAGCAGGCAAGCGGGGGGGGCCTACAATGAGCAGTTCTTC. Its translation: CASRQAGGAYNEQFF.

Here the CDR3 DNA reads TGTGCCAGCTCACCCTACCGCCGGGACAACCAAGAGACCCAGTACTTC. Residues: CASSPYRRDNQETQYF. This chain links TRBV18 with TRBJ2-5, with a possible D match to TRBD1 (6 bases). This CDR3 spans 16 amino acids. V gave up 3 bases and J gave up 0 bases, with 14 bases separating them. Germline-derived CDR1 and CDR2 are KGHSH and LQKENI. The entire variable domain, with the rest obtained from reference TRBV18 and TRBJ2-5, is as follows: NAGVMQNPRHLVRRRGQEARLRCSPMKGHSHVYWYRQLPEEGLKFMVYLQKENIIDESGMPKERFSAEFPKEGPSILRIQQVVRGDSAAYFCASSPYRRDNQETQYFGPGTRLLVL.

V is TRBV5-1 and J is TRBJ2-3, with TRBD2 matching over 15 bases. Trimming at V came to 3 bases and at J to 2 bases, leaving 7 bases not matched to a gene. The germline V gene encodes CDR1 SGHRS and CDR2 YFSETQ. This CDR3 has 18 amino acids. CDR3 DNA sequence: TGCGCCAGCAGCTCGGGACTAGCGGGGGGCGGGTCCACAGATACGCAGTATTTT. Its protein product is CASSSGLAGGGSTDTQYF.

The chain uses TRBV5-1 and TRBJ2-7, with 13 bases matching TRBD2. The J segment lost 2 bases and the V segment lost 2 bases, leaving 7 bases of the junction unmatched. The V gene's germline CDR1 is SGHRS and CDR2 YFSETQ. The CDR3 runs to 17 residues. The CDR3 spells CASSLGTSGVLPYEQYF. For the CDR3, the DNA is TGCGCCAGCAGCTTAGGGACTAGCGGGGTTCTTCCCTACGAGCAGTACTTC. Complete variable domain (other parts from reference TRBV5-1 and TRBJ2-7): KAGVTQTPRYLIKTRGQQVTLSCSPISGHRSVSWYQQTPGQGLQFLFEYFSETQRNKGNFPGRFSGRQFSNSRSEMNVSTLELGDSALYLCASSLGTSGVLPYEQYFGPGTRLTVT.

The V call is TRBV28, the J call TRBJ1-5, with 7 positions matching TRBD1. The germline V gene encodes CDR1 MDHEN and CDR2 SYDVKM. Germline trimming cut 5 bases from V and 7 bases from J; bases unmatched to any gene: 11. The CDR3 totals 15 residues. The CDR3 DNA is TGTGCCAGCAGTCCTGGGACAGCTCCGAGGCAGCCCCAGCATTTT. It codes for CASSPGTAPRQPQHF.

The V and J genes are TRBV27 and TRBJ2-1; D gene uncertain. V shed 7 bases and J shed 4 bases, with 11 bases lying between them. The germline V gene encodes CDR1 MNHEY and CDR2 SMNVEV (reference sequence). There are 13 residues in the CDR3. The CDR3 region is CASTRLDYNEQFF. The CDR3 DNA sequence: TGTGCCAGCACCCGGTTAGATTACAATGAGCAGTTCTTC.

V gene TRBV5-5 combines with J gene TRBJ1-1, with D uncertain. The CDR3 sequence is 15 residues long. V lost 4 bases to trimming and J lost 5 bases, with 18 bases between them. The germline V gene has CDR1 SGHKS and CDR2 YYEKEE (reference sequence). In DNA, the CDR3 is TGTGCCAGCAGCCCCCGCGGCGAGGGAGTTACTGAAGCTTTCTTT. As protein: CASSPRGEGVTEAFF. The whole variable domain, filled in from reference TRBV5-5 and TRBJ1-1, reads DAGVTQSPTHLIKTRGQQVTLRCSPISGHKSVSWYQQVLGQGPQFIFQYYEKEERGRGNFPDRFSARQFPNYSSELNVNALLLGDSALYLCASSPRGEGVTEAFFGQGTRLTVV.

The rearrangement links TRBV5-1 to TRBJ2-1; 8 nucleotides line up with TRBD2. CDR3 length: 15 residues. Trimming took 4 bases from V and 1 from J; bases not matched to a gene: 4. Germline values: CDR1 SGHRS, CDR2 YFSETQ. In DNA form, the CDR3 reads TGCGCCAGCAGCCCGGGGGGGACATCCTACAATGAGCAGTTCTTC. Protein product: CASSPGGTSYNEQFF.

The V and J genes are TRBV6-1 and TRBJ1-1, with D possibly being TRBD1 (5 bases). The CDR3 has 13 amino acids. Germline assignment: CDR1 MNHNS and CDR2 SASEGT. Trimming shortened V by 2 bases and J by 5 bases, and 9 bases separated the two germline ends. The CDR3: CASSESRGTEAFF. For the CDR3, the DNA is TGTGCCAGCAGTGAAAGTCGGGGGACTGAAGCTTTCTTT.

The J gene is TRBJ1-5, the V gene TRBV2, with D possibly matching TRBD1 (6 bases). The CDR3 runs to 17 residues. The germline V and J ends were trimmed by 6 bases and 7 bases, with 25 bases remaining between them. Germline lookup yields CDR1 SNHLY and CDR2 FYNNEI. Here the CDR3 DNA reads TGTGCCAGCAGAAGATCCCGGGACATGCAATTCGGCCAGCCCCAGCATTTT. It yields the protein CASRRSRDMQFGQPQHF.